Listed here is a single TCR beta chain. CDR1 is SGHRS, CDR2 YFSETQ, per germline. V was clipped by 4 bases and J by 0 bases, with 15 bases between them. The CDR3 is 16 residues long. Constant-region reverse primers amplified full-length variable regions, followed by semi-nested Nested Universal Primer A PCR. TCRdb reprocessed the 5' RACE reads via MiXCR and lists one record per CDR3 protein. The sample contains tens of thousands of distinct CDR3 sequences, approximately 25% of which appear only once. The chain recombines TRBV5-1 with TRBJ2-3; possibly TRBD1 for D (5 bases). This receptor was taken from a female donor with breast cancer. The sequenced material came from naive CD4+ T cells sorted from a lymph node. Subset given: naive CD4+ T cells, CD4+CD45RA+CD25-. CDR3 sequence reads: CASSQRQQPSTDTQYF. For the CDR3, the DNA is TGCGCCAGCAGCCAGCGACAGCAACCAAGCACAGATACGCAGTATTTT.